The 11 T cell receptor beta chains below come from one sample, sequenced in a study of vaccination and CD4 T cells after COVID-19. An Oncomine TCR Beta short-read assay was used to sequence the DNA from cultured CD4+ T cells. TCRdb redid the calling of the PCR reads with MiXCR, one entry per CDR3 protein. The table has approximately 9,000 distinct CDR3 sequences, around 49% seen once. Their antigens are not known. Noted treatment: roughly 10-day PBMC culture with coronavirus spike peptide pools or control peptides (ViraFEST assay). Sequencing input: CD4+ T cells from blood, cultured in vitro. These receptors came from a human donor who had recovered from COVID-19.

The gene calls are TRBV10-3 and TRBJ1-2; D may be TRBD1 (5 bases). V was pared by 6 bases and J by 6 bases, with 14 bases between. This CDR3 comprises 13 residues. CDR1 is ENHRY and CDR2 is SYGVKD in the germline V gene. The CDR3 nucleotides are TGTGCCATCAGGGTCGACAGTACTCATGGCTACACCTTC. Translation gives CAIRVDSTHGYTF.

A few counts support this clonotype. The rearrangement links TRBV27 to TRBJ2-7; no clear D. From germline, CDR1 is MNHEY and CDR2 SMNVEV (reference sequence). The germline V and J ends were trimmed by 3 bases and 1 base, with 10 bases remaining between them. The CDR3 consists of 14 residues. CDR3 loop: CASSLDAWSYEQYF. The CDR3 DNA reads as TGTGCCAGCAGTTTGGATGCATGGTCCTACGAGCAGTACTTC.

To note about this clonotype: The junction departs from the called germline gene at one end, perhaps through a read error. The V and J genes are TRBV7-8 and TRBJ1-1; D is uncertain. The CDR3 extends over 13 amino acids. The germline gives CDR1 SGHVS, CDR2 FQNEAQ. Written as DNA, the CDR3 is TGTGTCAGCAGCTTAGCAGCATGGGCGGAAGCTTTCTTT. Translated: CVSSLAAWAEAFF. The whole variable domain, filled in from reference TRBV7-8 and TRBJ1-1, reads GAGVSQSPRYKVAKRGQDVALRCDPISGHVSLFWYQQALGQGPEFLTYFQNEAQLDKSGLPSDRFFAERPEGSVSTLKIQRTQQEDSAVYLCVSSLAAWAEAFFGQGTRLTVV.

The V and J genes are TRBV6-1 and TRBJ1-1, with D possibly TRBD1 on 5 matching bases. Germline values: CDR1 MNHNS, CDR2 SASEGT. Trimming took 6 bases from V and 3 from J, leaving 17 bases between them. CDR3 length: 15 amino acids. The CDR3 nucleotides read TGTGCCAGCAGATCCGGGACCGGCACGGACACTGAAGCTTTCTTT. Translating it yields CASRSGTGTDTEAFF.

This sequence joins TRBV6-2 or TRBV6-3 and TRBJ2-2, with TRBD2 matching over 7 bases. This CDR3 spans 15 amino acids. Germline V gene data show CDR1 as MNHEY and CDR2 as SVGEGT. Losses at the gene ends were 5 bases for V and 7 bases for J; bases not matched to a gene: 10. CDR3 protein: CASSRAGPLGGELFF. In nucleotides, the CDR3 is TGTGCCAGCAGTAGAGCGGGACCCCTGGGCGGGGAGCTGTTTTTT.

There are a few counts of this clonotype. This rearrangement joins TRBV20-1 to TRBJ1-2, with D hard to call. The germline gives CDR1 DFQATT, CDR2 SNEGSKA (reference sequence). V shed 0 bases and J shed 10 bases, with 15 bases lying between them. CDR3 size: 13 residues. CDR3 DNA: TGCAGTGCTAGAGATAGTAAAGAAAGGGACTACACCTTC. Amino acids: CSARDSKERDYTF.

This chain uses TRBV6-1 with TRBJ1-1; 9 bases match TRBD1. The J segment lost 6 bases and the V segment lost 5 bases, leaving 7 bases of the junction unmatched. The CDR3 runs 14 residues. Germline-derived CDR1 and CDR2 are MNHNS and SASEGT. This CDR3 is CASSLNRGPSEAFF. CDR3 sequence (DNA): TGTGCCAGCAGTCTTAACAGGGGGCCTTCTGAAGCTTTCTTT.

This clonotype turned up a few times. This sequence joins TRBV5-1 and TRBJ1-2; TRBD1 agrees at 8 bases. V dropped 3 bases and J dropped 4; count of bases not matched to a gene: 8. The CDR3 loop spans 15 amino acids. CDR1 is SGHRS and CDR2 is YFSETQ in the germline V gene. CDR3 DNA sequence: TGCGCCAGCAGCTATGGCCAGGGGGCTGTCTATGGCTACACCTTC. Amino acid sequence: CASSYGQGAVYGYTF.

The chain links TRBV7-2 to TRBJ1-2; D is unclear. Germline-derived CDR1 and CDR2 are SGHTA and FQGNSA. The CDR3 has 16 residues. The V end was cut by 3 bases, the J end by 5 bases, with 19 bases between. The DNA for the CDR3 is TGTGCCAGCAGCTTGCGGGGTATAAGGACGGCATATGGCTACACCTTC. Translated, it gives CASSLRGIRTAYGYTF.

The chain uses TRBV19 and TRBJ2-3, with 11 nucleotides matching TRBD2. Germline values: CDR1 LNHDA, CDR2 SQIVND (reference sequence). The CDR3 spans 18 residues. Losses at the gene ends were 6 bases for V and 5 bases for J; bases not matched to a gene: 16. Written as DNA, the CDR3 is TGTGCCAGTAGCCATCGTAGCGGGGGGGAAGGGCCAAAAGATACGCAGTATTTT. Protein product: CASSHRSGGEGPKDTQYF.

This clonotype has only a few counts. The chain joins TRBV12-3 or TRBV12-4 to TRBJ1-2, with D possibly TRBD1 on 5 matching bases. The V end was cut by 3 bases, the J end by 0 bases, with 11 bases between. The CDR3 is made up of 15 amino acids. The CDR3 protein is CASSLGTQANYGYTF. The CDR3 nucleotides read TGTGCCAGCAGTTTGGGGACGCAGGCTAACTATGGCTACACCTTC.